This section outlines one TCR beta chain sequence together with its context. This receptor's antigen is unknown. It has no much larger one-base neighbor in the sample; base qualities were not kept. CDR1 SEHNR and CDR2 FQNEAQ were looked up in the germline V gene (reference sequence). V was cut back by 5 bases and J by 8 bases, leaving a gap of 16 bases between them. From the cysteine through the phenylalanine, the CDR3 covers 14 amino acids. The sequence is cut down to CDR3 DNA, 42 bases in frame from base 1. Patients with autoimmune disease history or receiving systemic immunosuppression were excluded from the trial. Peripheral blood for TCR sequencing was drawn from every dose cohort at baseline, at cycle 4 day 1 and at cycle 7 day 1. The samples were drawn from a first-in-human, open-label, multicenter phase I dose-escalation trial of ivuxolimab. The trial enrolled adults with locally advanced or metastatic head and neck squamous cell, hepatocellular, melanoma or renal cell carcinoma. CD4+ and CD8+ T cells were sorted separately from peripheral blood before TCR sequencing.

This specimen belongs to a study of OX40 agonist ivuxolimab in advanced cancers. Notes on the research overall: The costimulatory receptor OX40 (CD134) was targeted by ivuxolimab, a fully human IgG2 agonistic monoclonal antibody. Intravenous ivuxolimab was administered to patients every 2 weeks at six dose levels: 0.01, 0.1, 0.3, 1.5, 3 and 10 mg/kg. Of the 52 patients in dose escalation, around 20 had hepatocellular carcinoma, around 15 had melanoma, 9 had renal cell carcinoma and 9 had head and neck cancer. The dose-escalation cohort was over 70% male with a mean age of approximately 60 years, ranging from roughly 23 to 85. Patients were allowed to have had prior anti-PD-1, anti-PD-L1 or anti-CTLA-4 therapy, and approximately 40% of the dose-escalation patients had previously received checkpoint inhibitors. Partial responses occurred in three dose-escalation patients, of whom one had hepatocellular carcinoma and two had cutaneous melanoma. Peripheral TCRbeta sequencing was intended to test whether TCR sequence diversity was altered and clonal T-cell expansion was caused by ivuxolimab. The paper describes the monotherapy dose-escalation part (N of about 47 patients) of the phase I trial of ivuxolimab. Results the study describes overall, beyond this receptor: The antigen specificity of the clonally expanded peripheral T cells was not determined. In partial responders in the 0.1-3.0 mg/kg groups, normalized peripheral clonal expansion was found to be among the lowest, especially among CD8+ T cells. Low levels of normalized T-cell clonal expansion were also seen in some patients who did not respond. At doses of 0.1 to 3.0 mg/kg, clonal expansion of both CD4+ and CD8+ T cells in blood was seen between baseline and week 6. After ivuxolimab, expanded clones were on average more numerous among CD8+ T cells than among CD4+ T cells.

For sequencing of the TCRbeta CDR3 region, genomic DNA was extracted from the sorted cells. The immunoSEQ Assay was used for sequencing of TCRbeta CDR3 regions. The table was pulled from immuneACCESS by TCRdb, which kept in-frame rearrangements only. Such tables lose some clones; where checked, under half of the loss comes from unresolved V genes, and the rest has no known cause. This sample lists 70,000 to 85,000 clones; about 93% were detected once. The ten largest account for about 11% of the sample. The specimen was CD4+ or CD8+ T cells sorted from blood, collected in a trial of the OX40 agonist ivuxolimab. The rearranged chain carries TRBV7-9 and TRBJ2-1, with the D gene not clear enough to name. The sequence was obtained from an adult with an advanced solid tumor such as melanoma, head and neck, liver or kidney cancer. The base sequence is TGTGCCAGCAGCCCATCGTACGGGTACCATGAGCAGTTCTTC. This sequence encodes CASSPSYGYHEQFF.